The 31 T cell receptor beta chains listed next were all sequenced from one sample in a study of blood T cell repertoires in COVID-19. Method: immunoSEQ multiplex PCR; TCRdb's copy keeps in-frame clones and lacks some. The profile shows about 200,000 clones, around 82% of them singletons. What was sequenced was peripheral blood. These receptors were collected from a woman between 45 and 65 years old with acute or convalescent COVID-19.

The V gene is TRBV6-5, the J gene TRBJ1-1; TRBD1 might be the D (5 bases). Trimming stripped 6 bases from V and 6 bases from J, with 17 bases between. Per germline, CDR1 MNHEY and CDR2 SVGAGI. The CDR3 consists of 14 residues. CDR3 amino acids: CASRRPTDDPEAFF. CDR3 in DNA: TGTGCCAGCAGGAGACCGACAGACGACCCTGAAGCTTTCTTT.

V gene TRBV6-5 combines with J gene TRBJ2-1, with 11 bases that match TRBD2. CDR1 and CDR2 from the germline V gene are MNHEY and SVGAGI. This CDR3 has 14 amino acids. The junction had 6 bases not matched to a gene; V was cut back by 7 bases and J by 7 bases. CDR3 bases: TGTGCCAGCACTCGGACTAGCGGGCGAAATGAGCAGTTCTTC. Its protein product is CASTRTSGRNEQFF.

V gene TRBV5-1 combines with J gene TRBJ1-2; 7 bases agree with TRBD1. Germline V gene data show CDR1 as SGHRS and CDR2 as YFSETQ. The trim removed 0 bases at V and 7 bases at J, leaving 3 bases unmatched. The CDR3 runs 13 residues. The CDR3 DNA sequence: TGCGCCAGCAGCTTGGGACAGGGCGTTGGCTACACCTTC. Protein sequence: CASSLGQGVGYTF.

The rearrangement links TRBV5-1 to TRBJ2-5; D call uncertain. Trimming left V 0 bases short and J 1 base short, with 10 bases between. Per the germline V gene, CDR1 is SGHRS and CDR2 is YFSETQ. The length of the CDR3 is 15 residues. The CDR3 reads CASSLANGAQETQYF. CDR3 sequence (DNA): TGCGCCAGCAGCTTGGCGAACGGAGCCCAAGAGACCCAGTACTTC.

This sequence joins TRBV4-2 and TRBJ1-3; 11 nucleotides align to TRBD1. Trimming removed 4 bases from V and 4 bases from J; junction bases left unmatched: 0. Germline CDR1 and CDR2: LGHNA and YNFKEQ. The length of the CDR3 is 14 residues. The DNA of the CDR3 is TGTGCCAGCAGCCGGACAGGGGGCGGAAACACCATATATTTT. Translating gives CASSRTGGGNTIYF.

This clone was observed once. This chain links TRBV6-5 with TRBJ2-1, with 8 bases identical to TRBD1. CDR1 is MNHEY and CDR2 is SVGAGI in the germline V gene. The length of the CDR3 is 14 residues. Germline trimming cut 5 bases from V and 6 bases from J; bases unmatched to any gene: 6. The CDR3 DNA follows: TGTGCCAGCAGTCTGGACAGGGAGGCCAATGAGCAGTTCTTC. Protein: CASSLDREANEQFF.

This clone was detected only once. In DNA form, the CDR3 reads TGTGCCACCAGTGATACGGGACAGGTAGCTAACTATGGCTACACCTTC. This encodes CATSDTGQVANYGYTF. The V gene is TRBV24-1, the J gene TRBJ1-2; 8 bases are shared with TRBD1. V was clipped by 3 bases and J by 0 bases; unmatched bases: 5. The CDR3 totals 16 residues. CDR1 and CDR2 from the germline V gene are KGHDR and SFDVKD.

This chain uses TRBV13 with TRBJ2-1; 13 nucleotides line up with TRBD2. V lost 5 bases, J lost 7 bases, and 14 bases stayed unmatched. CDR3 length: 18 residues. Germline V CDR1 and CDR2: PRHDT, FYEKMQ (reference sequence). Here the CDR3 DNA reads TGTGCCAGCAGCACGGGACTAGCGGGACCTAGTCAGGGAAATGAGCAGTTCTTC. This gives the protein CASSTGLAGPSQGNEQFF.

About this clone itself: Other DNA variants within this sample encode the same CDR3. The chain combines TRBV6-5 with TRBJ2-1, with 8 bases that match TRBD2. CDR1 MNHEY and CDR2 SVGAGI come from the germline V gene. Unmatched junction bases numbered 6, after V lost 6 bases and J lost 2 bases. The CDR3 extends over 15 amino acids. The CDR3, as DNA: TGTGCCAGCAGCCTTACTAGCGGCCCCTACAATGAGCAGTTCTTC. Its protein is CASSLTSGPYNEQFF.

The chain carries TRBV4-1 and TRBJ1-4, with unresolved D. V lost 4 bases and J lost 7, with 22 bases in between. This CDR3 region has 17 residues. Germline V gene lookup returns CDR1 MGHRA and CDR2 YSYEKL. The CDR3 nucleotides are TGCGCCAGCAGCCGCGATTGGAGGCCCCGTTCTGGTGAAAAACTGTTTTTT. Translation gives CASSRDWRPRSGEKLFF.

V gene TRBV7-2 combines with J gene TRBJ2-3, with D hard to call. Trimming removed 2 bases from V and 4 bases from J, with 10 bases in between. The germline V gene has CDR1 SGHTA and CDR2 FQGNSA. This CDR3 contains 14 residues. CDR3 sequence reads: CASSLSQVADTQYF. For the CDR3, the DNA is TGTGCCAGCAGCTTATCGCAGGTAGCAGATACGCAGTATTTT.

The V gene is TRBV27, the J gene TRBJ2-2; maybe TRBD1 (8 bases). Germline V gives CDR1 MNHEY, CDR2 SMNVEV (reference sequence). V gave up 9 bases and J gave up 1 base, with 18 bases separating them. The CDR3 consists of 16 residues. This CDR3 reads CASWGGGTGNTGELFF. The CDR3 coding sequence is TGTGCCAGTTGGGGAGGGGGGACAGGGAACACCGGGGAGCTGTTTTTT.

CDR3 coding DNA: TGTGCCATCAGCCCCCTCGGTCGGGAAACCCCCTACAATGAGCAGTTCTTC. Encoded protein: CAISPLGRETPYNEQFF. V usage is TRBV10-3 and J usage is TRBJ2-1; D possibly corresponds to TRBD2 (5 bases). With 6 bases removed from V and 2 bases from J, the gap between germline ends came to 20 bases. Germline V lookup: CDR1 ENHRY, CDR2 SYGVKD. This CDR3 region has 17 residues.

This clone was seen a few times. The gene calls are TRBV19 and TRBJ1-1; D not resolved. V gave up 4 bases and J gave up 0 bases, with 9 bases separating them. Germline CDR1 LNHDA, CDR2 SQIVND (reference sequence). This CDR3 is 14 amino acids long. Here the CDR3 DNA reads TGTGCCAGTAGTAGCCCGGGAATGAACACTGAAGCTTTCTTT. It translates to CASSSPGMNTEAFF.

V is TRBV10-2 and J is TRBJ2-1; 14 bases align to TRBD2. Per the germline V gene, CDR1 is WSHSY and CDR2 is SAAADI. V shed 3 bases and J 9 bases; nucleotides not matched to a gene: 10. This CDR3 is 17 amino acids long. The CDR3 DNA is TGCGCCAGCAGTGAATGGGGACTAGCGGGAGATCTCGTTGAGCAGTTCTTC. This translates into CASSEWGLAGDLVEQFF.

The chain has TRBV6-5 and TRBJ1-1; 7 nucleotides line up with TRBD1. From germline, CDR1 is MNHEY and CDR2 SVGAGI. There are 14 residues in the CDR3. The V gene end was trimmed by 5 bases and the J gene end by 5 bases; junction bases not matched to a gene: 8. DNA of the CDR3: TGTGCCAGCAGTCTCCACAGGGGACGAACTGAAGCTTTCTTT. Translated: CASSLHRGRTEAFF.

The CDR3 loop is CASSNPDRGKGSPLHF. In DNA form, the CDR3 reads TGTGCCAGTAGTAACCCGGACAGGGGAAAAGGTTCACCCCTCCACTTT. This sequence joins TRBV19 and TRBJ1-6; TRBD1 agrees at 9 bases. From germline, CDR1 is LNHDA and CDR2 SQIVND (reference sequence). J lost 9 bases, V lost 4 bases, and 10 bases had no gene match. The CDR3 sequence is 16 residues long.

The chain uses TRBV21-1 and TRBJ2-5; no check of the table's D call, TRBD1, against the DNA was made. TRBV21-1 is an annotated pseudogene. This CDR3 contains 15 residues. In DNA, the CDR3 is TGTGCCAGCAGGGGTCGAAAGGGGCATAGGGAGACCCAGTACTTC. It is translated as CASRGRKGHRETQYF.

This chain uses TRBV9 with TRBJ2-7; 9 bases align to TRBD2. With 4 bases clipped from V and 5 bases from J, the junction kept 16 bases outside the gene matches. The CDR3 length is 17 residues. CDR1 is SGDLS and CDR2 is YYNGEE in the germline V gene. The CDR3 sequence: CASSPPRGGRARDEQYF. In DNA form, the CDR3 reads TGTGCCAGCAGCCCTCCACGGGGCGGGAGGGCCCGGGACGAGCAGTACTTC.

The chain links TRBV5-4 to TRBJ2-7; TRBD2 aligns across 9 bases. Germline loops: CDR1 SGHNT, CDR2 YYREEE (reference sequence). The V and J ends lost 2 bases and 6 bases, in that order; junction bases with no gene match: 18. The CDR3 sequence is 18 residues long. CDR3 loop: CASSFGLAGTRGRSEQYF. The CDR3 DNA reads as TGTGCCAGCAGCTTCGGGCTAGCGGGAACGAGGGGAAGGAGCGAGCAGTACTTC. The whole variable domain, remainder taken from reference TRBV5-4 and TRBJ2-7, is ETGVTQSPTHLIKTRGQQVTLRCSSQSGHNTVSWYQQALGQGPQFIFQYYREEENGRGNFPPRFSGLQFPNYSSELNVNALELDDSALYLCASSFGLAGTRGRSEQYFGPGTRLTVT.

The CDR3 DNA reads TGTGCCAGTACCCCCGGGACAGGGAGACCTGGGGCCAACGTCCTGACTTTC. Its protein product is CASTPGTGRPGANVLTF. The rearrangement links TRBV19 to TRBJ2-6, with 9 bases identical to TRBD1. In germline, CDR1 is LNHDA, CDR2 SQIVND (reference sequence). Trimming cost V 7 bases and J 2 bases; bases outside gene matches: 9. This CDR3 has 17 amino acids.

Comment on this clone: The identical CDR3 is also encoded by other nucleotide sequences in the sample. This chain joins TRBV15 and TRBJ1-1, with D perhaps TRBD1 (5 bases). Trimming took off 5 bases at V and 8 bases at J, with 15 bases between the two ends. The CDR3 spans 13 residues. Germline CDR1 is LNHNV and CDR2 is YYDKDF (reference sequence). CDR3 bases: TGTGCCACCAGCGGGGAGGGAGGGACCGAAGCTTTCTTT. Translating it yields CATSGEGGTEAFF.

The chain uses TRBV5-1 and TRBJ2-6, with D hard to call. Germline assignment: CDR1 SGHRS and CDR2 YFSETQ. Trimming left V 7 bases short and J 4 bases short, with 12 bases between. CDR3 size: 14 residues. In nucleotides, the CDR3 is TGCGCCAGCGCCCCGGGTGGAGGGGCCAACGTCCTGACTTTC. It yields the protein CASAPGGGANVLTF. The variable domain in full, completed from reference TRBV5-1 and TRBJ2-6, reads KAGVTQTPRYLIKTRGQQVTLSCSPISGHRSVSWYQQTPGQGLQFLFEYFSETQRNKGNFPGRFSGRQFSNSRSEMNVSTLELGDSALYLCASAPGGGANVLTFGAGSRLTVL.

This chain uses TRBV7-3 with TRBJ1-1; TRBD1 is a possible D gene (6 bases). This CDR3 is 14 amino acids long. V was shortened by 2 bases and J by 4 bases, with 11 bases between the two germline ends. Germline-derived CDR1 and CDR2 are SGHTA and FQGTGA. DNA for the CDR3: TGTGCCAGCAGCTTACAGGGGAGCGGCACTGAAGCTTTCTTT. Encoded protein: CASSLQGSGTEAFF.

The rearrangement joins TRBV29-1 to TRBJ1-2; 7 bases line up with TRBD1. V gave up 6 bases and J gave up 6 bases; unmatched junction bases: 4. The CDR3 runs 11 residues. In germline, CDR1 is SQVTM, CDR2 ANQGSEA. CDR3 coding DNA: TGCAGCGTGCGACAGGGCCATGGCTACACCTTC. Amino acids: CSVRQGHGYTF.

CDR3 sequence (DNA): TGTGCCAGCAGCCAAACGCGCGATGGCTACACCTTC. Its translation is CASSQTRDGYTF. The chain employs TRBV3-1 (or the pseudogene TRBV3-2) and TRBJ1-2; D uncertain. V lost 2 bases and J 6 bases, leaving 7 bases between the germline ends. Germline V gene data show CDR1 as LGHDT and CDR2 as YNNKEL (reference sequence). The CDR3 has 12 residues.

This clone appeared a few times. This chain connects TRBV25-1 to TRBJ1-6; 8 nucleotides align to TRBD1. The V segment lost 4 bases and the J segment 7 bases; nucleotides outside the gene matches: 6. Per germline, CDR1 MGHDK and CDR2 SYGVNS. CDR3 length equals 15 residues. CDR3 residues: CASSADRGANSPLHF. In DNA, the CDR3 is TGTGCCAGCAGTGCAGACAGGGGAGCCAATTCACCCCTCCACTTT.

This rearrangement joins TRBV3-1 (or the pseudogene TRBV3-2) to TRBJ1-6; no clear D. Deletions cut 4 bases from V and 7 bases from J, with 11 bases between. CDR1 is LGHDT, CDR2 YNNKEL, per germline (reference sequence). This CDR3 is 14 amino acids long. The DNA of the CDR3 is TGTGCCAGCAGCCCTTCCTCGGGAAATTCACCCCTCCACTTT. Amino acids: CASSPSSGNSPLHF.

V is TRBV2 and J is TRBJ2-2; the D gene is possibly TRBD1 (6 bases). Between the trimmed V and J ends, which lost 8 bases and 1 base, there was a span of 11 bases. Germline lookup yields CDR1 SNHLY and CDR2 FYNNEI. CDR3 length equals 14 residues. This chain's CDR3 is CASYLGGNTGELFF. The CDR3 nucleotides are TGTGCCAGCTACCTAGGGGGGAACACCGGGGAGCTGTTTTTT.

The rearrangement joins TRBV7-3 to TRBJ2-5, with D possibly TRBD2 on 6 matching bases. The CDR3 consists of 14 residues. V was shortened by 4 bases and J by 2 bases, with 11 bases between the two germline ends. In germline, CDR1 is SGHTA, CDR2 FQGTGA. CDR3 sequence (DNA): TGTGCCAGCAGCTATGGAGGGCCGCAAGAGACCCAGTACTTC. This codes for CASSYGGPQETQYF. The full variable domain, completed using reference TRBV7-3 and TRBJ2-5, is GAGVSQTPSNKVTEKGKYVELRCDPISGHTALYWYRQSLGQGPEFLIYFQGTGAADDSGLPNDRFFAVRPEGSVSTLKIQRTERGDSAVYLCASSYGGPQETQYFGPGTRLLVL.

The chain uses TRBV11-2 and TRBJ1-2, with D hard to call. Trimming removed 4 bases from V and 8 bases from J, with 17 bases in between. Germline-derived CDR1 and CDR2 are SGHAT and FQNNGV. This CDR3 is built from 14 residues. The CDR3 DNA reads TGTGCCAGCAGCTACACCGACGGGTTCATAGGCTACACCTTC. Translating it yields CASSYTDGFIGYTF.